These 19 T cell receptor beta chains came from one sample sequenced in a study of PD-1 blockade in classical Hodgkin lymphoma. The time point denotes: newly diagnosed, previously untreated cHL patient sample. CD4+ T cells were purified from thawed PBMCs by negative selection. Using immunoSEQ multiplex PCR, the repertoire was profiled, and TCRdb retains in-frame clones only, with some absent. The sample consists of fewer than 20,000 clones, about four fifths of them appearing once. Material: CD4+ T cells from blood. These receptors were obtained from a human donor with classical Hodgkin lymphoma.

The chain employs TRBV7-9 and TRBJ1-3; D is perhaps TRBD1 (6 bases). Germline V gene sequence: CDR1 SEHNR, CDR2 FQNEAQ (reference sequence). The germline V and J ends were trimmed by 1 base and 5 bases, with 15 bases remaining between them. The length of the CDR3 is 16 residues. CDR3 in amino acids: CASSLVGGGSRNTIYF. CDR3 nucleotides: TGTGCCAGCAGCTTAGTCGGAGGGGGATCCAGAAACACCATATATTTT.

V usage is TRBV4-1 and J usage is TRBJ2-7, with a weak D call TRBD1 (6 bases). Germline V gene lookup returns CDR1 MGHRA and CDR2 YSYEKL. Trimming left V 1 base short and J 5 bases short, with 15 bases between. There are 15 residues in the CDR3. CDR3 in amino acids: CASSQVGQGSHEQYF. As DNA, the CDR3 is TGCGCCAGCAGCCAAGTTGGGCAGGGGTCCCACGAGCAGTACTTC.

The CDR3 nucleotides read TGTGCCAGCAAACGTGGCGACAGGCTCCTTGACGAGCAGTACTTC. Protein product: CASKRGDRLLDEQYF. The gene calls are TRBV9 and TRBJ2-7, with a weak D call TRBD1 (6 bases). Germline CDR1 SGDLS, CDR2 YYNGEE. Trimming removed 6 bases from V and 5 bases from J, with 21 bases in between. The CDR3 runs to 15 residues.

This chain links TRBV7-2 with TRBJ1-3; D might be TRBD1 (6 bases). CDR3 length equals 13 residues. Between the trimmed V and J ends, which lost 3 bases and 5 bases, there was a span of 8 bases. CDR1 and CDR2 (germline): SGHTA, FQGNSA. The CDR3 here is CASSFRDRNTIYF. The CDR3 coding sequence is TGTGCCAGCAGCTTCCGGGACAGAAACACCATATATTTT.

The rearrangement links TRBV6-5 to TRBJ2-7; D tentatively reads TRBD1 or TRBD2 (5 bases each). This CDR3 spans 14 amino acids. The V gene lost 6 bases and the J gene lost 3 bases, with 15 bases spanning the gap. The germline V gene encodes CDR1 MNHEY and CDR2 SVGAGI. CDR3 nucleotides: TGTGCCAGCAGCCGACAGACGGGGTACTACGAGCAGTACTTC. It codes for CASSRQTGYYEQYF.

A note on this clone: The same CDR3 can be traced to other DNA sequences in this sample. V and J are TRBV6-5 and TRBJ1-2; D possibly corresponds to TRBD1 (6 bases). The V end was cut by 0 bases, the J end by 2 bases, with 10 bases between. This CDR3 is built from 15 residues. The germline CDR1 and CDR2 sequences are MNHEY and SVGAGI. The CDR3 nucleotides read TGTGCCAGCAGTTACTCGAGGGGGACAAACTATGGCTACACCTTC. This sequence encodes CASSYSRGTNYGYTF.

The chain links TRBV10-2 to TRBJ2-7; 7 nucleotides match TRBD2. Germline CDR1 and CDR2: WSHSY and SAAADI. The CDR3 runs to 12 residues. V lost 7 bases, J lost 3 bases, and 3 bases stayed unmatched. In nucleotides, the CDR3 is TGCGCCAGCACCGGGGGGAACTACGAGCAGTACTTC. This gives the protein CASTGGNYEQYF.

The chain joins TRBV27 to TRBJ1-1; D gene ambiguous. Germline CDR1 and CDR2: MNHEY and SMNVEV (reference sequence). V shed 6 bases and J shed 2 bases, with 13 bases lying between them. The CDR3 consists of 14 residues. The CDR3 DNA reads TGTGCCAGCAGACCGACACTGACTAACACTGAAGCTTTCTTT. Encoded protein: CASRPTLTNTEAFF.

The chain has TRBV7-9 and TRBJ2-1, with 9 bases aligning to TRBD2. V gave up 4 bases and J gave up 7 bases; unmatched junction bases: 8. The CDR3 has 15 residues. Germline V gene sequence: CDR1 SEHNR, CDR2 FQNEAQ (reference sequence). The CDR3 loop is CASSSLAGGMNEQFF. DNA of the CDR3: TGTGCCAGCAGCTCCTTGGCGGGAGGGATGAATGAGCAGTTCTTC.

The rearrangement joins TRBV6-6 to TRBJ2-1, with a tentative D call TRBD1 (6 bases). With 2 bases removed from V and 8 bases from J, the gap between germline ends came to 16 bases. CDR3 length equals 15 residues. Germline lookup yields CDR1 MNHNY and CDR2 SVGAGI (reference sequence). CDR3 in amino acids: CASSYLTQGSYEQFF. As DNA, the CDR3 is TGTGCCAGCAGTTACCTTACTCAGGGGAGCTATGAGCAGTTCTTC.

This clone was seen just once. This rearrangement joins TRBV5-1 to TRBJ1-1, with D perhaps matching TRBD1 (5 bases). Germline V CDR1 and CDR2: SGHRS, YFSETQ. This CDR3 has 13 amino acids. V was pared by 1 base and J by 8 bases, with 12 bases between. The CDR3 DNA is TGCGCCAGCAGCTTGAAATCCGGGGGAGAAGCTTTCTTT. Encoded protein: CASSLKSGGEAFF. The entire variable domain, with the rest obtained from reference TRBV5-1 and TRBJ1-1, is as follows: KAGVTQTPRYLIKTRGQQVTLSCSPISGHRSVSWYQQTPGQGLQFLFEYFSETQRNKGNFPGRFSGRQFSNSRSEMNVSTLELGDSALYLCASSLKSGGEAFFGQGTRLTVV.

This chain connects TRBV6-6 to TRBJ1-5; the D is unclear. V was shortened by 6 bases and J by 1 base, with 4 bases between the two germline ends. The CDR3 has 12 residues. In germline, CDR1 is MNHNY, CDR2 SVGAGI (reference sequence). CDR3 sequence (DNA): TGTGCCAGCAGGAGCAGCAATCAGCCCCAGCATTTT. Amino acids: CASRSSNQPQHF.

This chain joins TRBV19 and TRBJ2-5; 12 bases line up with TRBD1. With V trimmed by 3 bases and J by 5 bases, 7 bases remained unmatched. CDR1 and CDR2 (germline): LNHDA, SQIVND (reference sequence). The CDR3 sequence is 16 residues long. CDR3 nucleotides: TGTGCCAGTAGTATGGGTGGGACAGGGGGCTGGGAGACCCAGTACTTC. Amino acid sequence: CASSMGGTGGWETQYF.

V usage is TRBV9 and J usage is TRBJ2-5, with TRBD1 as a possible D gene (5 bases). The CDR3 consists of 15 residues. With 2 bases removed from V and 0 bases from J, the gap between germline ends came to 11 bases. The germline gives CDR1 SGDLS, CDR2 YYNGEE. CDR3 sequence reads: CASSVGSTDQETQYF. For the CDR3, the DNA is TGTGCCAGCAGCGTTGGTTCGACAGACCAAGAGACCCAGTACTTC.

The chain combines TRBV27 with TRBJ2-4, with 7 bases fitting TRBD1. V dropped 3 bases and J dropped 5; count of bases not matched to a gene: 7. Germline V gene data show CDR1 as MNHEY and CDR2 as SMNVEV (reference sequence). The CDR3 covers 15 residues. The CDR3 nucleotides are TGTGCCAGCAGTTTTCAGAACAGGGGTCAAAACATTCAGTACTTC. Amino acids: CASSFQNRGQNIQYF.

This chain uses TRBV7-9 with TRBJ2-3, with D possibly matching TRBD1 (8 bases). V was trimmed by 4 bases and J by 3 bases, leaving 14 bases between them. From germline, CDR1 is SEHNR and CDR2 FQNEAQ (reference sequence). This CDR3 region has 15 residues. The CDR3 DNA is TGTGCCAGCAGCTACCTACAGGGGGGGACAGATACGCAGTATTTT. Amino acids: CASSYLQGGTDTQYF. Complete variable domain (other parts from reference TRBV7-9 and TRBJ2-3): DTGVSQNPRHKITKRGQNVTFRCDPISEHNRLYWYRQTLGQGPEFLTYFQNEAQLEKSRLLSDRFSAERPKGSFSTLEIQRTEQGDSAMYLCASSYLQGGTDTQYFGPGTRLTVL.

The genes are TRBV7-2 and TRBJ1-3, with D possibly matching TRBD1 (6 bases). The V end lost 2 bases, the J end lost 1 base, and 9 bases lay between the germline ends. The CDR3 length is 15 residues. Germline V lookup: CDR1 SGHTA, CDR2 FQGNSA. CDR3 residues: CASSLTGLSGNTIYF. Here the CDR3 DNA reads TGTGCCAGCAGCTTAACAGGGTTATCTGGAAACACCATATATTTT. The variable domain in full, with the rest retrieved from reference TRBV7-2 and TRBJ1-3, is GAGVSQSPSNKVTEKGKDVELRCDPISGHTALYWYRQSLGQGLEFLIYFQGNSAPDKSGLPSDRFSAERTGGSVSTLTIQRTQQEDSAVYLCASSLTGLSGNTIYFGEGSWLTVV.

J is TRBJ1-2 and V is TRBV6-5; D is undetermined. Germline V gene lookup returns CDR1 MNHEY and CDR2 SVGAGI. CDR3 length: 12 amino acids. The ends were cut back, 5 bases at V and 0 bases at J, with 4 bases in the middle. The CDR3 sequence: CASSRPNYGYTF. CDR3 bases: TGTGCCAGCAGTCGCCCTAACTATGGCTACACCTTC.

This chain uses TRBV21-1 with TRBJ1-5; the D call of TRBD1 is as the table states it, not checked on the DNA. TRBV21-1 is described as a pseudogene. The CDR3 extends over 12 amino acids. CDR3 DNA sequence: TGTGCCTGTAGAGGGGGCGATCAGCCCCAGCATTTT. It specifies CACRGGDQPQHF.